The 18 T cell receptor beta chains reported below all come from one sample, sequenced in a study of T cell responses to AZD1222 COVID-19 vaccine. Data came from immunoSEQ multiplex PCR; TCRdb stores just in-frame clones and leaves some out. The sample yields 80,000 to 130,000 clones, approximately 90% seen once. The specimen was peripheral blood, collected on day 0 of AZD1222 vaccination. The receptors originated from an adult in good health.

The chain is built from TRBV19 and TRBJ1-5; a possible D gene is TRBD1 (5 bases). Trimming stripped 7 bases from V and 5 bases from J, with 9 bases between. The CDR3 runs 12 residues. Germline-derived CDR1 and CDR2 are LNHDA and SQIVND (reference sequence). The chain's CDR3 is CASTQGYQPQHF. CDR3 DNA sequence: TGTGCCAGTACCCAGGGTTATCAGCCCCAGCATTTT.

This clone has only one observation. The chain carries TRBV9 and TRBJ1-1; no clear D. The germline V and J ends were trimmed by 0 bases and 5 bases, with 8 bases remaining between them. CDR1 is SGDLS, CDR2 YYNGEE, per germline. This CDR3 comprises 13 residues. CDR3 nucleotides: TGTGCCAGCAGCGTAGTCTCGGGGACTGAAGCTTTCTTT. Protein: CASSVVSGTEAFF.

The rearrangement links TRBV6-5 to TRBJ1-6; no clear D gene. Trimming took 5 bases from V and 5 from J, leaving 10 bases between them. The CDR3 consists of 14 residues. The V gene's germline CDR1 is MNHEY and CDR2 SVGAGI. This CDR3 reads CASSKTEDNSPLHF. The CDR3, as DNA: TGTGCCAGCAGTAAGACGGAAGATAATTCACCCCTCCACTTT.

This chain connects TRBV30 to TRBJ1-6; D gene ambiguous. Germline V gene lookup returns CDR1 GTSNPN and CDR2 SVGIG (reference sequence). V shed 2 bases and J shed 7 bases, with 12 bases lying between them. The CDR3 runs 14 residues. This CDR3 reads CAWSFKVRNSPLHF. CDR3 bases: TGTGCCTGGAGTTTTAAGGTTAGGAATTCACCCCTCCACTTT. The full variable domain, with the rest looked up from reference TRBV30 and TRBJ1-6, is SQTIHQWPATLVQPVGSPLSLECTVEGTSNPNLYWYRQAAGRGLQLLFYSVGIGQISSEVPQNLSASRPQDRQFILSSKKLLLSDSGFYLCAWSFKVRNSPLHFGNGTRLTVT.

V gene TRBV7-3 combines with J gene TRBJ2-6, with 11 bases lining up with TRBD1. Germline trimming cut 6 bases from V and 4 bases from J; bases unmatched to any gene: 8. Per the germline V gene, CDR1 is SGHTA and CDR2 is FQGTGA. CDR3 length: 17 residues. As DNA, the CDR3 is TGTGCCAGCAGTCCAGGACAGGGGGCGGCAGGGGCCAACGTCCTGACTTTC. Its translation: CASSPGQGAAGANVLTF.

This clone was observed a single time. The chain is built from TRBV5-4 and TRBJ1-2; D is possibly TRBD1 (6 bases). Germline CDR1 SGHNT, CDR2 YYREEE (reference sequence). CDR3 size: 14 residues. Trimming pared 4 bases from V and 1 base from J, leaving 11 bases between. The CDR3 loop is CASSRDTLNYGYTF. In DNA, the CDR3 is TGTGCCAGCAGCCGGGACACCCTTAACTATGGCTACACCTTC.

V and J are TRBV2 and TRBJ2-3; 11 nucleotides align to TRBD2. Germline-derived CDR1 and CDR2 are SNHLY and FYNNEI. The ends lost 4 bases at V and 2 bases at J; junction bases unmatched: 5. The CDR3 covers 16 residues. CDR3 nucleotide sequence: TGTGCCAGCAGTGCTCTAGCGGGGGGATTCACAGATACGCAGTATTTT. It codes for CASSALAGGFTDTQYF.

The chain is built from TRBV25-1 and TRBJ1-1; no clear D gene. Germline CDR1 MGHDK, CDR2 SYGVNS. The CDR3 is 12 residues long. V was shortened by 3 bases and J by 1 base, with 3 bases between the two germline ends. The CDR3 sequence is CASSEGNTEAFF. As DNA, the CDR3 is TGTGCCAGCAGTGAGGGGAACACTGAAGCTTTCTTT.

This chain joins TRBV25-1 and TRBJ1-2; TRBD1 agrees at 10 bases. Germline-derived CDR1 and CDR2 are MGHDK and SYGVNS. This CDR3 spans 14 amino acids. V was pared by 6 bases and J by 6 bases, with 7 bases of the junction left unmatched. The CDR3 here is CASRLSGTGDGYTF. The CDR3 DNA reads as TGTGCCAGCAGACTCTCCGGGACAGGGGATGGCTACACCTTC.

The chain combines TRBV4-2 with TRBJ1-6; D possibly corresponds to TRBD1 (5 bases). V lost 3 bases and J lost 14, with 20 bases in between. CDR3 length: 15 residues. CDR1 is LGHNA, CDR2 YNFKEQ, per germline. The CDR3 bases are TGTGCCAGCAGCCATCCCCAGGGTATCGGTTCCACCCTCCACTTT. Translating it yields CASSHPQGIGSTLHF.

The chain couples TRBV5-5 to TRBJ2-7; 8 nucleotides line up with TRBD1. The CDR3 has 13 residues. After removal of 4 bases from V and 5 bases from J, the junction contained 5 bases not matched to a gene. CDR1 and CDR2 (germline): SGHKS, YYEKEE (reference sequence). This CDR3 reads CASSRTGHNEQYF. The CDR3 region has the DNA TGTGCCAGCAGCCGGACAGGGCATAACGAGCAGTACTTC.

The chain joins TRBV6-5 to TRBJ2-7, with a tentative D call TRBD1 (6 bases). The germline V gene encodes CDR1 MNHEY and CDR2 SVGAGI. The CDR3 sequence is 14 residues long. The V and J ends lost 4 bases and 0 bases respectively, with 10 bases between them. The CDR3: CASSFDRLSYEQYF. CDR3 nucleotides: TGTGCCAGCAGTTTCGACAGGCTCTCCTACGAGCAGTACTTC.

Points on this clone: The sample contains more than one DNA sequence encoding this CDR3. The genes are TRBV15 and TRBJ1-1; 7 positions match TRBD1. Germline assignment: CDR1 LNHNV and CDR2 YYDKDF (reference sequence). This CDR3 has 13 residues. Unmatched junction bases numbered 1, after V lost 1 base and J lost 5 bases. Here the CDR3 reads CATSRAGGTEAFF. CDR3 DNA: TGTGCCACCAGCAGAGCAGGGGGGACTGAAGCTTTCTTT. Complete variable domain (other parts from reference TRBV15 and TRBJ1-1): DAMVIQNPRYQVTQFGKPVTLSCSQTLNHNVMYWYQQKSSQAPKLLFHYYDKDFNNEADTPDNFQSRRPNTSFCFLDIRSPGLGDTAMYLCATSRAGGTEAFFGQGTRLTVV.

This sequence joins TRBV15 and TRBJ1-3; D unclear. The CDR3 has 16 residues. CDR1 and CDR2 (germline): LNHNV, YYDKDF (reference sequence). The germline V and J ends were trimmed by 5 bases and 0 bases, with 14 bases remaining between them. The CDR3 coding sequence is TGTGCCACCAGCGGGCCCAGAGAACACTCTGGAAACACCATATATTTT. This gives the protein CATSGPREHSGNTIYF.

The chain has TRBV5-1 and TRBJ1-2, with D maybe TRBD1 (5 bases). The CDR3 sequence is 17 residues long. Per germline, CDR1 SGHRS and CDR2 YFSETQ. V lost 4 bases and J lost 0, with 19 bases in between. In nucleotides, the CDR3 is TGCGCCAGCAGCCAAACCCCGGGGGAGGGAGCTAACTATGGCTACACCTTC. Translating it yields CASSQTPGEGANYGYTF.

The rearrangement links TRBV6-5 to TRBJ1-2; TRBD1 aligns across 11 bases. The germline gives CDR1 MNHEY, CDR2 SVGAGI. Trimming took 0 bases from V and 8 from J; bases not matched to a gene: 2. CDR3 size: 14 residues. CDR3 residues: CASSYSGQGAGYTF. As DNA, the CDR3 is TGTGCCAGCAGTTACTCAGGACAGGGGGCGGGCTACACCTTC.

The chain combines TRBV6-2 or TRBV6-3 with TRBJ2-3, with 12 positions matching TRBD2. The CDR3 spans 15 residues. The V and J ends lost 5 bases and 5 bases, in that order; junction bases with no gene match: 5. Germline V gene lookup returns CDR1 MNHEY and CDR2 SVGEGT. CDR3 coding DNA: TGTGCCAGCAGTGGCCTACTAGCGGGGGGAGATACGCAGTATTTT. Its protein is CASSGLLAGGDTQYF.

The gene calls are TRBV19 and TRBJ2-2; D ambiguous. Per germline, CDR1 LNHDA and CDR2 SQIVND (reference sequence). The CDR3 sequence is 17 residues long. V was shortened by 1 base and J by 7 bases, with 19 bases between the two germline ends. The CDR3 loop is CASSIVGSGERVGELFF. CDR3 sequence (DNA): TGTGCCAGTAGTATAGTGGGGTCGGGTGAAAGAGTCGGGGAGCTGTTTTTT.